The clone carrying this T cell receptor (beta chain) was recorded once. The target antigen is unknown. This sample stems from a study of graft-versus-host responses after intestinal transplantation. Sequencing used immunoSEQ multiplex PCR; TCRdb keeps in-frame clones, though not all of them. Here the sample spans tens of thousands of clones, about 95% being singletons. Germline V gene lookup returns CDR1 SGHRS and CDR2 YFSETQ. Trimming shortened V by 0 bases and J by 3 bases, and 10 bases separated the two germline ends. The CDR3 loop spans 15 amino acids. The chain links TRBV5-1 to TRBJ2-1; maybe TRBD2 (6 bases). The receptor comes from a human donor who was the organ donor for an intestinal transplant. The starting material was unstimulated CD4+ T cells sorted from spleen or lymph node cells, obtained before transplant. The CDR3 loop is CASSLALGGYNEQFF. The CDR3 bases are TGCGCCAGCAGCTTGGCCCTGGGGGGCTACAATGAGCAGTTCTTC.